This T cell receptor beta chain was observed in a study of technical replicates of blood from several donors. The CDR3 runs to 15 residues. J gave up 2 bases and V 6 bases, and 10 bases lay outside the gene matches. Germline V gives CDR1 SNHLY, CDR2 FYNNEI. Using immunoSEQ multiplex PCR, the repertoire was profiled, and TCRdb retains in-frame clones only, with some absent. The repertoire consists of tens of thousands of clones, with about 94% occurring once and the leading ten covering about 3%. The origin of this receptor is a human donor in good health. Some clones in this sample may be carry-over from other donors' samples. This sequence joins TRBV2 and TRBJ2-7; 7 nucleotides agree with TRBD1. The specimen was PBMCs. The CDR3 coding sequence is TGTGCCAGCAGCGATGGGACAGAAAGGGCCTACGAGCAGTACTTC. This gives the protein CASSDGTERAYEQYF.